The 18 T cell receptor beta chains reported below all come from one sample, sequenced in a study of molecular identifiers for immune sequencing clone quantification. TCRdb fed the PCR reads into MiXCR, producing one record per CDR3 protein. The sample contains about 640,000 distinct CDR3 sequences, roughly 21% of which appear only once. Input material: naive CD8+ T cells from blood, with Jurkat cell RNA spiked in. Subset specified: FACS-sorted CD8+CD4-CCR7+CD45RA+ naive T cells. These receptors were taken from a human donor in good health. Some libraries in this study had Jurkat cell RNA spiked in.

This clonotype was recorded at least ten times. The rearrangement links TRBV4-3 to TRBJ2-7; D remains ambiguous. The germline V and J ends were trimmed by 0 bases and 5 bases, with 17 bases remaining between them. Looked up from germline, CDR1 is LGHNA and CDR2 is YSLEER. This CDR3 contains 16 residues. CDR3 residues: CASSQEMAQVLNEQYF. DNA of the CDR3: TGCGCCAGCAGCCAAGAGATGGCCCAGGTTCTGAACGAGCAGTACTTC.

This clonotype was detected only a few times. A much larger clonotype is one base distant, so this may be a read error. The gene calls are TRBV19 and TRBJ1-2; a possible D gene is TRBD1 (6 bases). There are 16 residues in the CDR3. The germline V gene encodes CDR1 LNHDA and CDR2 SQIVND (reference sequence). Trimming removed 9 bases from V and 4 bases from J, with 24 bases in between. The CDR3 loop is CARSQASWTAVYGYTF. CDR3 nucleotides: TGTGCCAGAAGTCAGGCCTCTTGGACAGCGGTCTATGGCTACACCTTC.

On this clonotype: A much bigger clone sits one base away, suggesting this may be a read error. This sequence joins TRBV2 and TRBJ1-4, with D unresolved. Germline V lookup: CDR1 SNHLY, CDR2 FYNNEI. The CDR3 extends over 17 amino acids. Here the CDR3 DNA reads TGTGCCAGCAGTGAAGCGTATGGGCCTGAATGGGATGAAAAACTGGTTTTT. Translation gives CASSEAYGPEWDEKLVF.

This clonotype was seen ten or more times. The J gene is TRBJ1-1, the V gene TRBV20-1; 9 bases line up with TRBD1. Germline V CDR1 and CDR2: DFQATT, SNEGSKA (reference sequence). The CDR3 covers 20 residues. After removal of 1 base from V and 0 bases from J, the junction contained 18 bases not matched to a gene. CDR3 residues: CSARALPNTGGRVVNTEAFF. CDR3 coding DNA: TGCAGTGCTAGAGCTCTGCCCAATACAGGGGGCCGAGTAGTGAACACTGAAGCTTTCTTT.

This clonotype occurred many times. The gene calls are TRBV7-2 and TRBJ2-7; D not certain. CDR1 and CDR2 (germline): SGHTA, FQGNSA. Trimming pared 5 bases from V and 3 bases from J, leaving 17 bases between. The CDR3 consists of 15 residues. The CDR3 reads CASSPVRTVYYEQYF. The CDR3 region has the DNA TGTGCCAGCAGCCCCGTCAGGACGGTCTACTACGAGCAGTACTTC.

Concerning this clonotype itself: This may arise from a read error, as a much more abundant clone is one base away. This chain links TRBV11-2 with TRBJ1-1; D is perhaps TRBD1 (5 bases). The CDR3 length is 14 residues. CDR1 and CDR2 (germline): SGHAT, FQNNGV. In nucleotides, the CDR3 is TGTGCCAGCAGCCATTTCTCCTTCCAGGGTGAAGCTTCCTTT. Amino acid sequence: CASSHFSFQGEASF.

This clonotype came up many times. V and J are TRBV28 and TRBJ1-5; a possible D gene is TRBD1 (5 bases). Germline CDR1 and CDR2: MDHEN and SYDVKM. The CDR3 is 15 residues long. The germline V and J ends were trimmed by 1 base and 7 bases, with 14 bases remaining between them. CDR3 nucleotides: TGTGCCAGCAGTTTATTTGTTAGGGGTGGGCAGCCCCAGCATTTT. This translates into CASSLFVRGGQPQHF.

Only a few counts were recorded for this clonotype. The chain couples TRBV7-9 to TRBJ2-7; possibly TRBD1 or TRBD2 for D (6 bases each). Germline V CDR1 and CDR2: SEHNR, FQNEAQ (reference sequence). V gave up 6 bases and J gave up 4 bases, with 22 bases separating them. The CDR3 is made up of 16 amino acids. CDR3 sequence: CASRRRDPGAQYEQYF. CDR3 nucleotide sequence: TGTGCCAGCAGACGCCGGGACCCGGGGGCGCAGTACGAGCAGTACTTC.

Concerning this clonotype itself: A much larger clone differs from this one at a single base, so this may be a read error. The V and J genes are TRBV12-3 or TRBV12-4 and TRBJ1-2; tentatively, D is TRBD1 (5 bases). The CDR3 sequence is 16 residues long. Trimming left V 6 bases short and J 4 bases short, with 21 bases between. CDR3 bases: TGTGCCAGCAGCCCCACACCGAGACAGACGTTCTATGGCTACACCTTC. It translates to CASSPTPRQTFYGYTF.

This clonotype was seen only a few times. One base away lies a much larger clone, so this may be a sequencing read error. The chain has TRBV4-3 and TRBJ2-7; 7 bases are a match to TRBD1. CDR3 length equals 16 residues. Per germline, CDR1 LGHNA and CDR2 YSLEER. Unmatched junction bases numbered 7, after V lost 0 bases and J lost 2 bases. CDR3 region: CASSQDHWQGAYEQYF. The DNA of the CDR3 is TGCGCCAGCAGCCAAGACCATTGGCAGGGGGCCTACGAGCAGTACTTC.

The table lists this clonotype with a few counts. The V and J genes are TRBV4-3 and TRBJ2-7; weak D call: TRBD2 (5 bases). This CDR3 is built from 15 residues. Germline CDR1 is LGHNA and CDR2 is YSLEER. Trimming left V 2 bases short and J 6 bases short, with 17 bases between. The CDR3 is CASSQSRGSLGEQYF. The CDR3 DNA sequence: TGCGCCAGCAGCCAATCCCGTGGGAGCTTGGGCGAGCAGTACTTC.

Details on this clonotype: An end of the junction differs from the germline gene, which may be a read error. This chain connects TRBV4-3 to TRBJ2-2; 9 bases are a match to TRBD1. The CDR3 contains 17 residues. The germline V gene encodes CDR1 LGHNA and CDR2 YSLEER. CDR3 protein: CASSQDVTGGASGGLFF. In DNA, the CDR3 is TGCGCCAGCAGCCAAGACGTAACAGGGGGCGCGTCCGGGGGGCTGTTTTTT.

This clonotype showed up just once. Just one base apart from a much larger clone, this may be a read error. This likely comes from a read error, as the CDR3 has no conserved phenylalanine or tryptophan at its end. V is TRBV20-1 and J is TRBJ2-3; 9 bases match TRBD1. The CDR3 covers 16 residues. The V gene's germline CDR1 is DFQATT and CDR2 SNEGSKA (reference sequence). The V segment lost 6 bases and the J segment 2 bases; nucleotides outside the gene matches: 12. The CDR3 region is CSAPDPGQGVTDTQYL. The CDR3 DNA sequence: TGCAGTGCCCCTGATCCGGGACAGGGAGTCACAGATACGCAGTATCTT.

In its sample, this clonotype was seen many times. This rearrangement joins TRBV15 to TRBJ1-1; 8 bases are a match to TRBD1. This CDR3 is 16 amino acids long. The V segment lost 4 bases and the J segment 8 bases; nucleotides outside the gene matches: 15. Germline lookup yields CDR1 LNHNV and CDR2 YYDKDF (reference sequence). The CDR3 DNA reads TGTGCCACCAGCACGACCAAGGAACCAGGGGGCGCAGAAGCTTTCTTT. This gives the protein CATSTTKEPGGAEAFF.

V and J are TRBV4-3 and TRBJ2-7, with D uncertain. Germline CDR1 and CDR2: LGHNA and YSLEER. Trimming took 1 base from V and 2 from J, leaving 12 bases between them. The CDR3 has 15 residues. Here the CDR3 reads CASSQGVGLTYEQYF. CDR3 bases: TGCGCCAGCAGCCAAGGGGTGGGGTTGACCTACGAGCAGTACTTC.

Ten or more counts support this clonotype. The V and J genes are TRBV5-6 and TRBJ2-1, with 11 positions matching TRBD1. The junction had 8 bases not matched to a gene; V was cut back by 1 base and J by 8 bases. The CDR3 runs 16 residues. Per germline, CDR1 SGHDT and CDR2 YYEEEE. The CDR3 sequence is CASSLLRTGGWDEQFF. CDR3 nucleotides: TGTGCCAGCAGCTTGTTGCGGACAGGGGGCTGGGATGAGCAGTTCTTC.

In this sample, this clonotype turned up a few times. The chain uses TRBV19 and TRBJ1-5, with a possible D match to TRBD1 (5 bases). The length of the CDR3 is 16 residues. V dropped 3 bases and J dropped 0 bases, with 12 bases sitting between them. CDR1 and CDR2 from the germline V gene are LNHDA and SQIVND (reference sequence). CDR3 amino acids: CASSIGTENSNQPQHF. The CDR3 nucleotides are TGTGCCAGTAGTATCGGGACGGAGAATAGCAATCAGCCCCAGCATTTT.

This clonotype has at least ten counts. The J gene is TRBJ1-2, the V gene TRBV12-3 or TRBV12-4; 7 bases agree with TRBD1. CDR3 length equals 15 residues. The J segment lost 4 bases and the V segment lost 2 bases, leaving 7 bases of the junction unmatched. The CDR3 DNA sequence: TGTGCCAGCAGTTTAACCCTCGAGGGGGCCTATGGCTACACCTTC. Translated, it gives CASSLTLEGAYGYTF.